This entry is about one T cell receptor beta chain. This clone's antigen is unknown. Within one base of it there is no much larger clone, and no base qualities were kept. This sample was taken from a study of technical replicates of blood from a few donors (dated by TCRdb to 2015 to 2018). Reading the germline V gene gives CDR1 SGHTS and CDR2 YDEGEE. V drops 0 bases and J drops 7 bases, leaving 19 bases in between. The cysteine opens and the phenylalanine closes a CDR3 of 16 amino acids. Only CDR3 DNA remains: 48 bases, in frame from the first base. Library preparation used the immunoSEQ multiplex PCR assay. TCRdb mirrors the immuneACCESS table, restricted to in-frame sequences. Some clones are absent from its copies; in checked studies, under half trace to an unresolved V gene, and the reason for the others is unknown. This sample lists more than 70,000 clones; 95% to 97% were detected once. The ten largest make up over 0.2% of the sample.

The sequenced material came from T cells isolated from PBMCs. The receptor was isolated from a human donor in good health. Recombination joined TRBV5-8 with TRBJ2-5; no confident D gene assignment can be made. The DNA is as follows: TGTGCCAGCAGCTTGGTATCCACGTACTCGAGTGTGACCCAGTACTTC. Translated, it reads CASSLVSTYSSVTQYF.